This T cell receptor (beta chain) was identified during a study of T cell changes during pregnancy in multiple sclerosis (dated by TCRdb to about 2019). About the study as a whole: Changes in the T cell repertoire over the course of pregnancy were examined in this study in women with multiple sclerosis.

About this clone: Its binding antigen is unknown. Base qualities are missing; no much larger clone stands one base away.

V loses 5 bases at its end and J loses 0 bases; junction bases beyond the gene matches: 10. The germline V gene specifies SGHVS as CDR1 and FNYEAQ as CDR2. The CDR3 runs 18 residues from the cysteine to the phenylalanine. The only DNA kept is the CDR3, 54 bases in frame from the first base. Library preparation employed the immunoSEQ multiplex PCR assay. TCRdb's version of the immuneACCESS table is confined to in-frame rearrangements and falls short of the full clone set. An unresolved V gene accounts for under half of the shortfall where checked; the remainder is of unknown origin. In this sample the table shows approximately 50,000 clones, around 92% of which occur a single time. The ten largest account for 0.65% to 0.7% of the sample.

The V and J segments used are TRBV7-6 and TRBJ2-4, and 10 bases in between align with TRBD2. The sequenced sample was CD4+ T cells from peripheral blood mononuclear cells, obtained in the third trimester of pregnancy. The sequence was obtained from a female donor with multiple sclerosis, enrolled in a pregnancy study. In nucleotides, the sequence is TGTGCCAGCAGCCCAAGGACTAGCGGAACCCTAGCCAAAAACATTCAGTACTTC. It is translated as CASSPRTSGTLAKNIQYF. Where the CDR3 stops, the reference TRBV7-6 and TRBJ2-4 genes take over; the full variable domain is GAGVSQSPRYKVTKRGQDVALRCDPISGHVSLYWYRQALGQGPEFLTYFNYEAQQDKSGLPNDRFSAERPEGSISTLTIQRTEQRDSAMYRCASSPRTSGTLAKNIQYFGAGTRLSVL.